This T cell receptor (beta chain) was captured by sequencing in a study of breast tumors, draining lymph nodes, adjacent tissues. The CDR3 is 13 residues long. The germline V gene encodes CDR1 MRHNA and CDR2 SNTAGT. Breast cancer patients provided tissue from their axillary draining lymph nodes. For this clonotype: Its specificity is not known. Since a far larger clone is one base different, this is likely a read error.

Study findings and constraints: Tumor and nontumor repertoires were significantly more similar in luminal-like than in basal-like breast cancer. Tumors had less TCR diversity than lymph nodes, more than nontumor tissue. Tumor T cell lymph node origin was a supported hypothesis, not proven. Data fit most tumor T cells coming from lymph node, expanding in tumor.

TCRdb reanalysed the multiplex PCR reads using MiXCR and keeps one entry per CDR3 protein. The data contain approximately 130,000 distinct CDR3 sequences, approximately 22% of them singletons. The receptor was isolated from a female donor with breast cancer. Some clones in this sample may be carry-over from other donors' samples. Sequencing was done on a sample of axillary lymph node tissue. This rearrangement joins TRBV6-4 to TRBJ2-2; perhaps TRBD2 as D (6 bases). In DNA form, the CDR3 reads TGTGCCAGCAGTGACAGGAACACCGGGGGGCTGTTTTTT. Translated, it gives CASSDRNTGGLFF.